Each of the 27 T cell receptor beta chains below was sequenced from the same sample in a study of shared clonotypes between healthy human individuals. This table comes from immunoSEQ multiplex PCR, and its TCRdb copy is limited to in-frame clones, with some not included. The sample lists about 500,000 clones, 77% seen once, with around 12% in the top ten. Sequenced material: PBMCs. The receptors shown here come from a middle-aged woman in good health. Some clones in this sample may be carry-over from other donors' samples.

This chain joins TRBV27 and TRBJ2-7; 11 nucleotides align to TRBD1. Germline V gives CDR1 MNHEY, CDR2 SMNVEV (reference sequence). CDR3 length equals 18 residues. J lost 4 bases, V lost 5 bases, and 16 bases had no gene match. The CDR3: CASSLTSGTGGLFYEQYF. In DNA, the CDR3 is TGTGCCAGCAGTCTAACCTCCGGGACAGGGGGTTTGTTTTACGAGCAGTACTTC.

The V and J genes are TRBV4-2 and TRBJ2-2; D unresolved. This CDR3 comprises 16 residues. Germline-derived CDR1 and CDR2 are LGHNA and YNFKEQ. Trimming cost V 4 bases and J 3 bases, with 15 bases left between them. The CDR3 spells CASSLPLAGDTGELFF. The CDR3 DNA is TGTGCCAGCAGCCTTCCTTTAGCTGGGGACACCGGGGAGCTGTTTTTT.

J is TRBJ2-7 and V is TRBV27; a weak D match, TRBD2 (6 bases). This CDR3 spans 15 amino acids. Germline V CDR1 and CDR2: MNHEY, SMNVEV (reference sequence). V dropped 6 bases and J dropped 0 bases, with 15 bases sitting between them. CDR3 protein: CASSPVFGSSYEQYF. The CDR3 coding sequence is TGTGCCAGCAGCCCAGTGTTCGGGAGCTCCTACGAGCAGTACTTC.

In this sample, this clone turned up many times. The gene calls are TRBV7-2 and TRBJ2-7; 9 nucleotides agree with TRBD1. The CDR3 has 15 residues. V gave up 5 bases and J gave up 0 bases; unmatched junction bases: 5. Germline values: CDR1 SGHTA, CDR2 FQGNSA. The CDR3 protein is CASSHGTGSSYEQYF. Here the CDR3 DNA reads TGTGCCAGCAGCCACGGGACAGGGTCCTCCTACGAGCAGTACTTC.

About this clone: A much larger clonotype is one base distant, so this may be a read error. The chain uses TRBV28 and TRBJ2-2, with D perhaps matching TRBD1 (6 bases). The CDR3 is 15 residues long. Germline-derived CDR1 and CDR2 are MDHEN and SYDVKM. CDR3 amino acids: CASRPPGRGDSEPFF. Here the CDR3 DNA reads TGTGCCAGCAGGCCCCCGGGCAGGGGCGATTCGGAGCCGTTTTTT.

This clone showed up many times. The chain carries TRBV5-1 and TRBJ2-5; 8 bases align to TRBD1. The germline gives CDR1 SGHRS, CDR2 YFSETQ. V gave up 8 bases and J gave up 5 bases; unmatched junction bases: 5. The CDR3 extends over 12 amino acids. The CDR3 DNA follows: TGCGCCAGTTCAGGGGGCACGGAGACCCAGTACTTC. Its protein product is CASSGGTETQYF.

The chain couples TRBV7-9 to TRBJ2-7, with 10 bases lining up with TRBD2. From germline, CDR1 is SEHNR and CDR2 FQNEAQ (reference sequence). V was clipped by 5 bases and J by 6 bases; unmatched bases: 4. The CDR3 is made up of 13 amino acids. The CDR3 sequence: CASSLLAGAEQYF. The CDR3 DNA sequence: TGTGCCAGCAGCCTTCTAGCGGGAGCCGAGCAGTACTTC.

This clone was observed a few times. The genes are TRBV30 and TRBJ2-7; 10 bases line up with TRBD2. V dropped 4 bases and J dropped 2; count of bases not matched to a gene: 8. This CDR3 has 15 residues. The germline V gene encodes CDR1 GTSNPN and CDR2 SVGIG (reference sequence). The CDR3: CAWNNLAGAPYEQYF. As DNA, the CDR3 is TGTGCCTGGAATAATCTAGCGGGAGCCCCCTACGAGCAGTACTTC.

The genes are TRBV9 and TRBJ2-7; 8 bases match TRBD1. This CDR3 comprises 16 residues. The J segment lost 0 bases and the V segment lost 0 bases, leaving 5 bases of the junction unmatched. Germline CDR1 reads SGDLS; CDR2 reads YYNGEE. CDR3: CASSVGGQVISYEQYF. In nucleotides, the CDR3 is TGTGCCAGCAGCGTAGGGGGACAGGTGATCTCCTACGAGCAGTACTTC.

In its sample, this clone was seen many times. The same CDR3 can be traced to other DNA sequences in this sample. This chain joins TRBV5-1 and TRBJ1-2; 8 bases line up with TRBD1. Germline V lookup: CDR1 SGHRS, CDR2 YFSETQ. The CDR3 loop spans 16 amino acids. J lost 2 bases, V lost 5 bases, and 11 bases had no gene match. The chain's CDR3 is CASSVGGTGRNYGYTF. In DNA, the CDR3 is TGCGCCAGCAGTGTTGGAGGGACAGGAAGAAACTATGGCTACACCTTC. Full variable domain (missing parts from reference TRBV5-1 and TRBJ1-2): KAGVTQTPRYLIKTRGQQVTLSCSPISGHRSVSWYQQTPGQGLQFLFEYFSETQRNKGNFPGRFSGRQFSNSRSEMNVSTLELGDSALYLCASSVGGTGRNYGYTFGSGTRLTVV.

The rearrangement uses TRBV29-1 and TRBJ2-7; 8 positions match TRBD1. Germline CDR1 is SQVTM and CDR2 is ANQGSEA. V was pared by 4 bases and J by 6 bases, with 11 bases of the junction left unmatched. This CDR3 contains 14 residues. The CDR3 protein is CSVAATGVFGEQYF. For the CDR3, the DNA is TGCAGCGTTGCTGCGACAGGGGTTTTCGGCGAGCAGTACTTC.

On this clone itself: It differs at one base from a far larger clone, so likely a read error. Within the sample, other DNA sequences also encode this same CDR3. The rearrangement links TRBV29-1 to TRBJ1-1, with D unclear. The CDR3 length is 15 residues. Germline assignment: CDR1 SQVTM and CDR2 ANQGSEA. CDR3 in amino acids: CSVEDHGLGNTEAFF. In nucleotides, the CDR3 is TGCAGCGTTGAAGATCATGGGCTGGGGAACACTGAGGCTTTCTTT.

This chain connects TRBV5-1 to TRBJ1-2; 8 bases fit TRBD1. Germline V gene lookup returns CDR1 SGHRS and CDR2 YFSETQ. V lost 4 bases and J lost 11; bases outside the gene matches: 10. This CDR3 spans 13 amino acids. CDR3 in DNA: TGCGCCAGCAGCGTCGAAACGACAGGGGAGTACACCTTC. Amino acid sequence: CASSVETTGEYTF. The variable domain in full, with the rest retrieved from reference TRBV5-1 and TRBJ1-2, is KAGVTQTPRYLIKTRGQQVTLSCSPISGHRSVSWYQQTPGQGLQFLFEYFSETQRNKGNFPGRFSGRQFSNSRSEMNVSTLELGDSALYLCASSVETTGEYTFGSGTRLTVV.

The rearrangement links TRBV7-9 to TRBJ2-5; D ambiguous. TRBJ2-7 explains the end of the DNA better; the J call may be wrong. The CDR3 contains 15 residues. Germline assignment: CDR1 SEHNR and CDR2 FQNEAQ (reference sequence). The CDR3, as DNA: TGTGCCAGCAGCCCCCTGAGTGGGCGGATCTACGAGCAGTACTTC. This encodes CASSPLSGRIYEQYF.

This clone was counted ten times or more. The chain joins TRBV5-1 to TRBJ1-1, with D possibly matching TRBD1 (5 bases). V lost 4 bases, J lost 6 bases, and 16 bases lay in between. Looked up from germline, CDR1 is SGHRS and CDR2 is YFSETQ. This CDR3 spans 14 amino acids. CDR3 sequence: CASSRWDDSAEAFF. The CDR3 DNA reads TGCGCCAGCAGCCGGTGGGACGATTCAGCTGAAGCTTTCTTT.

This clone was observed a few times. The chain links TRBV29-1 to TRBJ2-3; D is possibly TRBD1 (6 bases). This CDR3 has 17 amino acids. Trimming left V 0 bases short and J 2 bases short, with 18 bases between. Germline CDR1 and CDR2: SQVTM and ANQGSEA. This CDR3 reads CSVEDPLQRDNTDTQYF. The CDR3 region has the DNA TGCAGCGTTGAAGATCCCCTTCAACGGGACAACACAGATACGCAGTATTTT.

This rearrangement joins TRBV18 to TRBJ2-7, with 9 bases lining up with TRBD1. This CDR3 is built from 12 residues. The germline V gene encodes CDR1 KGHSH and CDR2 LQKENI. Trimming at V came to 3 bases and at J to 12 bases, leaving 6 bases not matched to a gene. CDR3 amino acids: CASSPDRGSWYF. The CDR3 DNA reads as TGTGCCAGCTCACCCGACAGGGGGAGCTGGTACTTC.

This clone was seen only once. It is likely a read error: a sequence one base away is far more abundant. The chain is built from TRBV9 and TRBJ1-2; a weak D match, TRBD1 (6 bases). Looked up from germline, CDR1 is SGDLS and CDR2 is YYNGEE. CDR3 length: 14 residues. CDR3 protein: CASSVRGTPYGYAF. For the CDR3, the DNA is TGTGCCAGCAGCGTACGGGGGACACCCTATGGCTACGCCTTC.

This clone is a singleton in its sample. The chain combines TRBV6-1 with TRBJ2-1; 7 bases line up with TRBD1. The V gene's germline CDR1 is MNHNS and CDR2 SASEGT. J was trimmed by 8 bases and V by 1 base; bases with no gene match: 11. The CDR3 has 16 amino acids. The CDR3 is CASSEVFGTDFYEQFF. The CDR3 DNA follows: TGTGCCAGCAGTGAAGTGTTTGGGACAGACTTCTATGAGCAGTTCTTC.

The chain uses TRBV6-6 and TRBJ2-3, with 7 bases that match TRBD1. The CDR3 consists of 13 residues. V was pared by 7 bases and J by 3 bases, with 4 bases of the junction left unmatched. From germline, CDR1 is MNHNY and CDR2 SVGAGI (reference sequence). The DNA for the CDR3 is TGTGCCAGCAAAGAACAGGGGACAGATACGCAGTATTTT. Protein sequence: CASKEQGTDTQYF.

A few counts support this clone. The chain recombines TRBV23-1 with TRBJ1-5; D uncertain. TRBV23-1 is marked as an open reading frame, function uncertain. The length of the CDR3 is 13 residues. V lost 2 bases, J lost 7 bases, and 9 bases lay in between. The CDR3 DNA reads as TGCGCCAGCAGTCAAAGAAGTAGCCAGCCCCAGCATTTT. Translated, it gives CASSQRSSQPQHF.

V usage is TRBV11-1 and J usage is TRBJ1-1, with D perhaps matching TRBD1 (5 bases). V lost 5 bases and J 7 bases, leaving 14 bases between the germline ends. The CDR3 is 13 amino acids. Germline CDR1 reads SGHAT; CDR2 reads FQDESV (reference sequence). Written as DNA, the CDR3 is TGTGCCAGCAGCGGGGGGTTTGACAGTGAAGCTTTCTTT. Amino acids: CASSGGFDSEAFF.

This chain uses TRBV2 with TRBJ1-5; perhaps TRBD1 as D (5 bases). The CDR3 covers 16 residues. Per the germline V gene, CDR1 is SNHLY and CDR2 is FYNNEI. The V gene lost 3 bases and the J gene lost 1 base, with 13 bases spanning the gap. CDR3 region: CASSDSGRRSNQPQHF. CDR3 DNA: TGTGCCAGCAGTGACTCAGGGAGAAGGAGCAATCAGCCCCAGCATTTT.

DNA for the CDR3: TGTGCCAGCTTGCTTACTAGCGGCAACAATGAGCAGTTCTTC. Translating it yields CASLLTSGNNEQFF. This chain connects TRBV13 to TRBJ2-1, with 8 nucleotides matching TRBD2. CDR1 PRHDT and CDR2 FYEKMQ come from the germline V gene (reference sequence). Germline trimming cut 8 bases from V and 5 bases from J; bases unmatched to any gene: 8. This CDR3 spans 14 amino acids.

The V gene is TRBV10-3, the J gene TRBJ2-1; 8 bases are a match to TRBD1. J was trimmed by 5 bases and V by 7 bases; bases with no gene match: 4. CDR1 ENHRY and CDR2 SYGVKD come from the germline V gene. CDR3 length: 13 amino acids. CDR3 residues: CAITLDRDNEQFF. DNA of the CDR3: TGTGCCATCACCCTGGACAGGGACAATGAGCAGTTCTTC.

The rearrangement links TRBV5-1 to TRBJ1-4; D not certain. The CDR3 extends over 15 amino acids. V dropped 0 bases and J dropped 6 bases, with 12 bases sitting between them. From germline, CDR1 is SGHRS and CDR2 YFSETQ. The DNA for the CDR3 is TGCGCCAGCAGCTTGGCCAGCAGGAACGATGAAAAACTGTTTTTT. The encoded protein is CASSLASRNDEKLFF.

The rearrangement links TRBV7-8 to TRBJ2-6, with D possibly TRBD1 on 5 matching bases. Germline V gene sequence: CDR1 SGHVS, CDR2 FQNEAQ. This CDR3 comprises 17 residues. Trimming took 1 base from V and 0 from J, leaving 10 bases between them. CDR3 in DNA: TGTGCCAGCAGCTTAGGGGGCCGCTACTCTGGGGCCAACGTCCTGACTTTC. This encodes CASSLGGRYSGANVLTF. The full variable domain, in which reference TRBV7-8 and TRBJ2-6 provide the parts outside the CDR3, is GAGVSQSPRYKVAKRGQDVALRCDPISGHVSLFWYQQALGQGPEFLTYFQNEAQLDKSGLPSDRFFAERPEGSVSTLKIQRTQQEDSAVYLCASSLGGRYSGANVLTFGAGSRLTVL.